The TCR beta chain described here comes from a study of T cell changes during pregnancy in multiple sclerosis. V was cut by 2 bases and J by 0 bases, with 13 bases left in between. The CDR3 loop spans 16 amino acids. Germline V CDR1 and CDR2: SGHTA, FQGNSA. TCRdb keeps only in-frame clones here, not all; method: immunoSEQ multiplex PCR. The sample lists about 66,000 clones, roughly 90% occurring once. This TCR was sampled from a female donor with multiple sclerosis, enrolled in a pregnancy study. Material: CD8+ T cells from peripheral blood mononuclear cells, obtained before pregnancy. The chain employs TRBV7-2 and TRBJ1-1; no definite D call. The CDR3 region is CASSLSTVAMNTEAFF. DNA of the CDR3: TGTGCCAGCAGCTTATCAACAGTCGCAATGAACACTGAAGCTTTCTTT.